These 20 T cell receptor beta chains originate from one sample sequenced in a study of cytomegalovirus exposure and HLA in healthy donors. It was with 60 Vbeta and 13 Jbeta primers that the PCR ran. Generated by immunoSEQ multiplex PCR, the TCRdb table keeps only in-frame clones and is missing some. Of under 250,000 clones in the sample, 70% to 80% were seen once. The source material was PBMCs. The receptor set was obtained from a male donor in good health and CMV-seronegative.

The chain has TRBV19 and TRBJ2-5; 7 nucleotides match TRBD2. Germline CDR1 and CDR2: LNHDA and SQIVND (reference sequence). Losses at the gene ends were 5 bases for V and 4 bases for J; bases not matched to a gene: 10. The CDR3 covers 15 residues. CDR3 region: CASSWSSGTPETQYF. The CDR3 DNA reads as TGTGCCAGTAGTTGGTCTAGCGGAACCCCAGAGACCCAGTACTTC. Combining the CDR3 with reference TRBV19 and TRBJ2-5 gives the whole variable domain DGGITQSPKYLFRKEGQNVTLSCEQNLNHDAMYWYRQDPGQGLRLIYYSQIVNDFQKGDIAEGYSVSREKKESFPLTVTSAQKNPTAFYLCASSWSSGTPETQYFGPGTRLLVL.

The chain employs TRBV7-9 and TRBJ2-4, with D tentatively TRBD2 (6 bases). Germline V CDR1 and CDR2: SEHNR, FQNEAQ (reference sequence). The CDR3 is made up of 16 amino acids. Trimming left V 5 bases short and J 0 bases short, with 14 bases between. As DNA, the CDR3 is TGTGCCAGCAGCACGTGGGACTTGAGAGCCAAAAACATTCAGTACTTC. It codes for CASSTWDLRAKNIQYF.

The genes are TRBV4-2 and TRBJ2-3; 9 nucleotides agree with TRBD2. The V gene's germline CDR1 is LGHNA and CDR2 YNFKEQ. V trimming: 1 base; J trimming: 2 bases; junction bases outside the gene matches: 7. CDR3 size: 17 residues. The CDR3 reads CASSQGDGTSLTDTQYF. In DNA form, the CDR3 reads TGTGCCAGCAGCCAAGGTGACGGGACTAGCCTCACAGATACGCAGTATTTT.

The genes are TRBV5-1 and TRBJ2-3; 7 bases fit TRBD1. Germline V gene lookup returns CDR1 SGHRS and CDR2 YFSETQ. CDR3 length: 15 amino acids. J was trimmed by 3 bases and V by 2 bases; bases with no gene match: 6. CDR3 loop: CASSLGYRGTDTQYF. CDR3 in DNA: TGCGCCAGCAGCTTAGGCTACAGGGGAACAGATACGCAGTATTTT.

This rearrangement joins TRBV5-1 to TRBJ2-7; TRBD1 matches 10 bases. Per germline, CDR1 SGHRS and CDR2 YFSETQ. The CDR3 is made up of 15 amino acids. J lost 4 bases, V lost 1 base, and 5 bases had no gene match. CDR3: CASSLRRTGGYEQYF. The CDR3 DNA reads TGCGCCAGCAGCTTGAGAAGGACAGGGGGTTACGAGCAGTACTTC.

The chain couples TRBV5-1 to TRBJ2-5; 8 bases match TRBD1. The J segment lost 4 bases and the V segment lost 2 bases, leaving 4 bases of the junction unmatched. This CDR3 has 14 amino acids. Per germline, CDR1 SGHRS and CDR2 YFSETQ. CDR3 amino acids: CASSLNGQGETQYF. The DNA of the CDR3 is TGCGCCAGCAGCTTAAATGGACAGGGAGAGACCCAGTACTTC.

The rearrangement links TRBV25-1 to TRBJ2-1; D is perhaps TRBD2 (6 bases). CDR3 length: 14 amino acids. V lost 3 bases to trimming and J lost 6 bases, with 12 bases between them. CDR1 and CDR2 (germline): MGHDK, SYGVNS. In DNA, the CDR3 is TGTGCCAGCAGTGATCCTAGCGCCCTCAATGAGCAGTTCTTC. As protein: CASSDPSALNEQFF.

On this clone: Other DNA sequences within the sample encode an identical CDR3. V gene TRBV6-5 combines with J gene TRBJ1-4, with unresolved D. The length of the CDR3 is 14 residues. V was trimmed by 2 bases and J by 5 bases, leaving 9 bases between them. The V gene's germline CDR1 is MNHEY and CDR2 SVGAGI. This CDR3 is CASSYGAENEKLFF. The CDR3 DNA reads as TGTGCCAGCAGTTACGGAGCAGAAAATGAAAAACTGTTTTTT.

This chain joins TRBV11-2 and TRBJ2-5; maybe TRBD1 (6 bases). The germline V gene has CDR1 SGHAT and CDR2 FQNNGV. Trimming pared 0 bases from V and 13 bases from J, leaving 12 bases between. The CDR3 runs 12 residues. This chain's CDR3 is CASSLETGPVYF. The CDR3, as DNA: TGTGCCAGCAGCTTAGAAACAGGGCCGGTGTACTTC.

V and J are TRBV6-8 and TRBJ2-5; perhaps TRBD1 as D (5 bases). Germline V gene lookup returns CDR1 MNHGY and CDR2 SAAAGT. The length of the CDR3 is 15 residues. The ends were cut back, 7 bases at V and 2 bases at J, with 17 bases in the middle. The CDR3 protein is CASIRAVRQQETQYF. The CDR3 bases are TGTGCCAGCATTCGGGCGGTGAGACAGCAAGAGACCCAGTACTTC.

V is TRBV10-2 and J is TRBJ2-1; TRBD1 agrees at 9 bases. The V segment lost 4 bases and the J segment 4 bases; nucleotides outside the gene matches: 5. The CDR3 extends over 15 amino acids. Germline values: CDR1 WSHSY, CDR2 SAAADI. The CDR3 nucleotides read TGCGCCAGCAGTGGACCCGGGACAGGGTACAATGAGCAGTTCTTC. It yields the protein CASSGPGTGYNEQFF.

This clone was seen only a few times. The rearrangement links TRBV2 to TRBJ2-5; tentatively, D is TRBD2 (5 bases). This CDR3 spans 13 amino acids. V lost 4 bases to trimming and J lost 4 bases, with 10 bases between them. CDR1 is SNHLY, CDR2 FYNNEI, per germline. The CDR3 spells CASSGSGPETQYF. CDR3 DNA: TGTGCCAGCAGTGGGAGCGGTCCAGAGACCCAGTACTTC.

CDR3 nucleotides: TGTGCCAGCAGCTCGGGACAGGGTTCATTTTCGGAGGGCTACACCTTC. This encodes CASSSGQGSFSEGYTF. The chain has TRBV7-6 and TRBJ1-2, with TRBD1 matching over 9 bases. The CDR3 is 16 amino acids. V shed 4 bases and J 8 bases; nucleotides not matched to a gene: 14. Germline V gene data show CDR1 as SGHVS and CDR2 as FNYEAQ.

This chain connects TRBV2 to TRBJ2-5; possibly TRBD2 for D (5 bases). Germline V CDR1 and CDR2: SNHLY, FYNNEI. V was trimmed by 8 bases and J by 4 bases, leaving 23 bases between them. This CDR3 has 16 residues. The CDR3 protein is CASEEGTRISRETQYF. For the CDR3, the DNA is TGTGCCAGCGAAGAGGGAACCAGAATCTCCAGAGAGACCCAGTACTTC.

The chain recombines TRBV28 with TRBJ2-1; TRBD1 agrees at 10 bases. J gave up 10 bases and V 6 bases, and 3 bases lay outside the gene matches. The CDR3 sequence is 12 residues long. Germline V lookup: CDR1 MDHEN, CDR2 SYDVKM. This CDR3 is CASSPDRGEQFF. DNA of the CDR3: TGTGCCAGCAGCCCGGACAGGGGGGAGCAGTTCTTC.

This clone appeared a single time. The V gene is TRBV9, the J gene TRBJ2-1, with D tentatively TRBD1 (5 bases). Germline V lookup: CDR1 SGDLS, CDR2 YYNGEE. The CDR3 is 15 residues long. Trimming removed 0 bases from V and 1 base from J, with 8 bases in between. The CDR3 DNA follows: TGTGCCAGCAGCGTAGGTGCAGGGTCCTACAATGAGCAGTTCTTC. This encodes CASSVGAGSYNEQFF.

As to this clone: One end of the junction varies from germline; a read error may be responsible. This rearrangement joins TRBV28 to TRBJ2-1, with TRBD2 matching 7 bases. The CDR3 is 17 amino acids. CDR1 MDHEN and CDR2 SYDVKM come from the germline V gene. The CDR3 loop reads CASTPPLLAFSNNEQFF. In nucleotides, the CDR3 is TGTGCCAGCACCCCACCCTTACTAGCGTTCTCCAACAATGAGCAGTTCTTC.

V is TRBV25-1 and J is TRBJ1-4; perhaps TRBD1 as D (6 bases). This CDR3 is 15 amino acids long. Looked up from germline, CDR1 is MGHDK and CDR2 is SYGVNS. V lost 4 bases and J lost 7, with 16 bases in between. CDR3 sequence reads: CASSGATGPAEKLFF. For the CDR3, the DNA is TGTGCCAGCAGTGGAGCTACAGGGCCCGCTGAAAAACTGTTTTTT.

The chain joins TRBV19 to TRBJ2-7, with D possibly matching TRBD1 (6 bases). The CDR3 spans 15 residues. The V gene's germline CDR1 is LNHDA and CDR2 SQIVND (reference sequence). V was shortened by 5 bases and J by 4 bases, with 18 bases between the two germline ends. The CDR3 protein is CASSASSGTNYEQYF. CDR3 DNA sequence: TGTGCCAGTAGTGCTTCCTCCGGGACAAATTACGAGCAGTACTTC. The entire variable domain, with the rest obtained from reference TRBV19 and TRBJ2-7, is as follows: DGGITQSPKYLFRKEGQNVTLSCEQNLNHDAMYWYRQDPGQGLRLIYYSQIVNDFQKGDIAEGYSVSREKKESFPLTVTSAQKNPTAFYLCASSASSGTNYEQYFGPGTRLTVT.

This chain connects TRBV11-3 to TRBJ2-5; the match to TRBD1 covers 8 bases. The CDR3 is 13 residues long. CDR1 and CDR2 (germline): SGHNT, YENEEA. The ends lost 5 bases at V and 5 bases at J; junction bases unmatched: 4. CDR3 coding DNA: TGTGCCAGCAGCCGGGGACAGGAGGAGACCCAGTACTTC. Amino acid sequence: CASSRGQEETQYF.